This TCR beta chain was recovered during a study of T cells in localized non-small cell lung cancer. Points from the study as a whole: Adjacent uninvolved lung had the highest clonality, suggesting focused antigen responses.

The germline CDR1 and CDR2 sequences are SGHNT and YYREEE (reference sequence). The length of the CDR3 is 15 residues. Trimming shortened V by 0 bases and J by 4 bases, and 13 bases separated the two germline ends. On this clone: Its specificity is not known.

Produced via immunoSEQ multiplex PCR; TCRdb's table is partial and in-frame only. The sample lists tens of thousands of clones; about 89% were seen once. This sequence was found in a male donor aged 60 or older with stage I lung adenocarcinoma. Source: peripheral blood, taken before any cancer treatment. This chain connects TRBV5-4 to TRBJ1-2; D uncertain. CDR3 sequence reads: CASSLAGESFYGYTF. DNA for the CDR3: TGTGCCAGCAGCTTGGCCGGGGAGAGCTTCTATGGCTACACCTTC.